These 6 T cell receptor beta chains originate from one sample sequenced in a study of radiotherapy plus CTLA-4 blockade in lung cancer. Measured with immunoSEQ multiplex PCR; TCRdb has only the in-frame clones, and not every one. The sample yields 90,000 or so clones, 75% to 90% seen once. Specimen: peripheral blood, collected from a patient treated with radiotherapy plus ipilimumab. The receptors shown here come from a human donor with non-small cell lung cancer who had stable disease on radiotherapy plus ipilimumab.

This clone was observed a handful of times. This chain joins TRBV2 and TRBJ1-6; a weak D match, TRBD1 (6 bases). This CDR3 has 15 residues. With 6 bases removed from V and 10 bases from J, the gap between germline ends came to 19 bases. Per the germline V gene, CDR1 is SNHLY and CDR2 is FYNNEI. The CDR3 reads CASRGGTIEKSPLHF. The CDR3 region has the DNA TGTGCCAGCAGGGGGGGGACAATCGAGAAATCACCCCTCCACTTT.

The chain uses TRBV28 and TRBJ1-6; D unclear. This CDR3 is 10 amino acids long. The V end lost 9 bases, the J end lost 16 bases, and 13 bases lay between the germline ends. Germline values: CDR1 MDHEN, CDR2 SYDVKM. CDR3 nucleotide sequence: TGTGCCAGAGACCGCCCGGGTCTCCACTTT. Encoded protein: CARDRPGLHF.

V and J are TRBV4-2 and TRBJ2-5, with 9 bases aligning to TRBD2. Germline trimming cut 0 bases from V and 4 bases from J; bases unmatched to any gene: 9. The length of the CDR3 is 17 residues. Germline assignment: CDR1 LGHNA and CDR2 YNFKEQ. CDR3 sequence reads: CASSQELAGGTSETQYF. DNA of the CDR3: TGTGCCAGCAGCCAAGAGCTGGCGGGGGGGACATCAGAGACCCAGTACTTC.

The CDR3 DNA reads TGTGCCAGCAGTTCAGGGGTCCACGAGCAGTACTTC. Protein product: CASSSGVHEQYF. The J gene is TRBJ2-7, the V gene TRBV28; perhaps TRBD1 as D (6 bases). Trimming left V 4 bases short and J 5 bases short, with 9 bases between. The CDR3 has 12 amino acids. Per germline, CDR1 MDHEN and CDR2 SYDVKM. Complete variable domain (other parts from reference TRBV28 and TRBJ2-7): DVKVTQSSRYLVKRTGEKVFLECVQDMDHENMFWYRQDPGLGLRLIYFSYDVKMKEKGDIPEGYSVSREKKERFSLILESASTNQTSMYLCASSSGVHEQYFGPGTRLTVT.

The V and J genes are TRBV5-6 and TRBJ2-4, with TRBD2 as a possible D gene (6 bases). The CDR3 is 17 residues long. CDR1 and CDR2 from the germline V gene are SGHDT and YYEEEE. The V gene lost 4 bases and the J gene lost 0 bases, with 17 bases spanning the gap. CDR3: CASSVGLRSVAKNIQYF. CDR3 bases: TGTGCCAGCAGCGTGGGACTGAGGTCAGTAGCCAAAAACATTCAGTACTTC. The full variable domain, completed using reference TRBV5-6 and TRBJ2-4, is DAGVTQSPTHLIKTRGQQVTLRCSPKSGHDTVSWYQQALGQGPQFIFQYYEEEERQRGNFPDRFSGHQFPNYSSELNVNALLLGDSALYLCASSVGLRSVAKNIQYFGAGTRLSVL.

The chain is built from TRBV11-3 and TRBJ2-1, with 8 bases matching TRBD2. In germline, CDR1 is SGHNT, CDR2 YENEEA. V was pared by 3 bases and J by 6 bases, with 10 bases of the junction left unmatched. The CDR3 totals 16 residues. CDR3 nucleotides: TGTGCCAGCAGCTTCTCGGGACTAGGCGGGTCCAATGAGCAGTTCTTC. Translation: CASSFSGLGGSNEQFF.